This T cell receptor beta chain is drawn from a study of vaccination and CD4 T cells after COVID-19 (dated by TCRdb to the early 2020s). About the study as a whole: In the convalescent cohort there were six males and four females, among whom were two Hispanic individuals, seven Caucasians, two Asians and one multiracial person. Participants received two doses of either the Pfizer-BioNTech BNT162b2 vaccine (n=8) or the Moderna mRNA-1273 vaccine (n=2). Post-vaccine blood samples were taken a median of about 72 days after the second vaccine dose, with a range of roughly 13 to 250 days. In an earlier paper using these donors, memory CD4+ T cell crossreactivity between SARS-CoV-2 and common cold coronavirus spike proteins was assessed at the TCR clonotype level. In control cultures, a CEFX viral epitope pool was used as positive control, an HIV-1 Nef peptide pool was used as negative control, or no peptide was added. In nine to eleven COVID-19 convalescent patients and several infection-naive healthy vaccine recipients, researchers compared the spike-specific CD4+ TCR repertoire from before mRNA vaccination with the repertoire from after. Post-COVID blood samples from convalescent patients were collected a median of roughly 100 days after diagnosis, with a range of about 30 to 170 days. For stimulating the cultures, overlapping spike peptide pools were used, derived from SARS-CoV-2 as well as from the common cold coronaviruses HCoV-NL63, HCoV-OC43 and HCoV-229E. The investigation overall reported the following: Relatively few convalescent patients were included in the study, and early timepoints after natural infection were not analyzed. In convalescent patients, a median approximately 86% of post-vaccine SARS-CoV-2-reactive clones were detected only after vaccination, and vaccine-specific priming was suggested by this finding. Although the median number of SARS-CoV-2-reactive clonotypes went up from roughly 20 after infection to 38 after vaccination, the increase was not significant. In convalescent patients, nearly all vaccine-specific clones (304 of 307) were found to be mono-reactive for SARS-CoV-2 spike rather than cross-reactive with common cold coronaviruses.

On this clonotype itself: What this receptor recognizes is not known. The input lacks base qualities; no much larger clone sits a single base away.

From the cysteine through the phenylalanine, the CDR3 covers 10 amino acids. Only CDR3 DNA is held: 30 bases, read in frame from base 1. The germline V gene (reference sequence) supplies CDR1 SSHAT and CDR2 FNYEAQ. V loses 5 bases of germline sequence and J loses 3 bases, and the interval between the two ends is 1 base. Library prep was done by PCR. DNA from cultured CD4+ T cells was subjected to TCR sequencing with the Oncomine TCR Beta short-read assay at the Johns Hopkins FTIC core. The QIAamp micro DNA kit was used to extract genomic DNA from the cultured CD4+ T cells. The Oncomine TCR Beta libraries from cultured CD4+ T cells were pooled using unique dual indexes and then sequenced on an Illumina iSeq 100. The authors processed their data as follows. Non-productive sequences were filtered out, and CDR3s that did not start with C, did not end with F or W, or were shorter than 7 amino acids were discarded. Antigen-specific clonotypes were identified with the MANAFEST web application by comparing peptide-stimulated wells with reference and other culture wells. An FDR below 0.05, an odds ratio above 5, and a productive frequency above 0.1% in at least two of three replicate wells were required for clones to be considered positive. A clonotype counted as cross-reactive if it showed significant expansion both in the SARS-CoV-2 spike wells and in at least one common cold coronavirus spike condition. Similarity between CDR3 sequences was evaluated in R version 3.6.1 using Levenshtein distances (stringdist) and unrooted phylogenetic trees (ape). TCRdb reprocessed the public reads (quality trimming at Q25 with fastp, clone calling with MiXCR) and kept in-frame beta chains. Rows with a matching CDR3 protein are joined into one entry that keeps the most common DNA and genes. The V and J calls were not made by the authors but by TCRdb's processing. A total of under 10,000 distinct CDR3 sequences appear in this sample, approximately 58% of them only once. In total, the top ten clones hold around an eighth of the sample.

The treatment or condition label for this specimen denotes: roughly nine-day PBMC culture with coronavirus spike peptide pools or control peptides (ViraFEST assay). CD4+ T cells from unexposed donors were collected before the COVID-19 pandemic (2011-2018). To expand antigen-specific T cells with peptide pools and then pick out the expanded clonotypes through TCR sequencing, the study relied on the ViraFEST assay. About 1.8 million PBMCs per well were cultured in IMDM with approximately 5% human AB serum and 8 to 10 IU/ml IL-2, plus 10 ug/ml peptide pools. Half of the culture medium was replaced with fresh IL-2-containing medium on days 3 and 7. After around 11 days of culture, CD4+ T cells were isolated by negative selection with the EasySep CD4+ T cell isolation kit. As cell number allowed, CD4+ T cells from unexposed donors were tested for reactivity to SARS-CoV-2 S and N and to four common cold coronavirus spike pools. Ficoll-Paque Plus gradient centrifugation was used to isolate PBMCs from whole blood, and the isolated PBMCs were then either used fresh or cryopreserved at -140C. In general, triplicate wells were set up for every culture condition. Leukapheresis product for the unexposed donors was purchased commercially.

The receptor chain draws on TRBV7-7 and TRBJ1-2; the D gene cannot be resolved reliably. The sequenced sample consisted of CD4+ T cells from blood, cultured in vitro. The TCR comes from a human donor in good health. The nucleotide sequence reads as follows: TGTGCCAGCAGCCACTATGGCTACACCTTC. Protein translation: CASSHYGYTF. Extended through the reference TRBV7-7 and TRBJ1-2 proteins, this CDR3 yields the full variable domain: GAGVSQSPRYKVTKRGQDVTLRCDPISSHATLYWYQQALGQGPEFLTYFNYEAQPDKSGLPSDRFSAERPEGSISTLTIQRTEQRDSAMYRCASSHYGYTFGSGTRLTVV.